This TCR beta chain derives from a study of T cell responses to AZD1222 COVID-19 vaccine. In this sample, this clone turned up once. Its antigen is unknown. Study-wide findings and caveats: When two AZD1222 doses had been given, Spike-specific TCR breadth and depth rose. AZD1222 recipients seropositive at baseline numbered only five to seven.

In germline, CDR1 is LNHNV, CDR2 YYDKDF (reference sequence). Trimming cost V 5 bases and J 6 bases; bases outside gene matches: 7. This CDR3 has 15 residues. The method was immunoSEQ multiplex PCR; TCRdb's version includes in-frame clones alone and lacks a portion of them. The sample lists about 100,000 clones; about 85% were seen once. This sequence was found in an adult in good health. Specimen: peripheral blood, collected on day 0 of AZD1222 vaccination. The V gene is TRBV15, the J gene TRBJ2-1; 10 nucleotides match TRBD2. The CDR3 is CATSESGGASNEQFF. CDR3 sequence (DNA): TGTGCCACCAGCGAAAGCGGGGGGGCCTCCAATGAGCAGTTCTTC.